The 25 T cell receptor beta chains below were found in one sample sequenced in a study of shared clonotypes between healthy human individuals. The method was immunoSEQ multiplex PCR; TCRdb's version includes in-frame clones alone and lacks a portion of them. The table lists about 1 million clones, around 74% of them singletons. Sequences were obtained from memory CD4+ T cells sorted from blood. Subset meaning: CD45RA-negative fraction. The receptors stem from a man between 18 and 35 years old in good health.

Concerning this clone: Other nucleotide sequences from this sample produce the same CDR3. The chain employs TRBV9 and TRBJ2-2; D may be TRBD1 (6 bases). Germline CDR1 reads SGDLS; CDR2 reads YYNGEE. This CDR3 spans 14 amino acids. Trimming shortened V by 2 bases and J by 1 base, and 6 bases separated the two germline ends. The CDR3 protein is CASSVRGNTGELFF. CDR3 nucleotides: TGTGCCAGCAGCGTCAGGGGGAACACCGGGGAGCTGTTTTTT.

The genes are TRBV5-1 and TRBJ1-1; no reliable D call. Germline V gene sequence: CDR1 SGHRS, CDR2 YFSETQ. With 0 bases removed from V and 1 base from J, the gap between germline ends came to 10 bases. The length of the CDR3 is 15 residues. This CDR3 reads CASSLALGSNTEAFF. The CDR3 DNA sequence: TGCGCCAGCAGCTTGGCCCTTGGTTCGAACACTGAAGCTTTCTTT.

This clone has just a few counts. This rearrangement joins TRBV30 to TRBJ1-1; D is perhaps TRBD1 (5 bases). V lost 3 bases, J lost 0 bases, and 8 bases lay in between. This CDR3 has 13 amino acids. Looked up from germline, CDR1 is GTSNPN and CDR2 is SVGIG (reference sequence). This CDR3 is CAWRSGLNTEAFF. The CDR3 DNA sequence: TGTGCCTGGAGATCAGGGCTGAACACTGAAGCTTTCTTT.

The chain couples TRBV5-4 to TRBJ2-5, with 7 positions matching TRBD2. The CDR3 contains 13 residues. In germline, CDR1 is SGHNT, CDR2 YYREEE (reference sequence). Losses at the gene ends were 9 bases for V and 1 base for J; bases not matched to a gene: 6. CDR3 in DNA: TGTGCCATGGGGTCGGGGGGCCAAGAGACCCAGTACTTC. Translation gives CAMGSGGQETQYF.

V and J are TRBV6-1 and TRBJ1-2; 7 bases fit TRBD1. This CDR3 comprises 16 residues. The germline V gene has CDR1 MNHNS and CDR2 SASEGT. The J segment lost 4 bases and the V segment lost 3 bases, leaving 11 bases of the junction unmatched. The CDR3 spells CASSEPNTWDSYGYTF. The CDR3 DNA reads as TGTGCCAGCAGTGAGCCAAATACCTGGGACAGCTATGGCTACACCTTC.

This sequence joins TRBV11-2 and TRBJ2-7, with a weak D call TRBD1 (6 bases). Germline-derived CDR1 and CDR2 are SGHAT and FQNNGV. CDR3 length: 13 residues. The V and J ends lost 5 bases and 3 bases respectively, with 11 bases between them. As DNA, the CDR3 is TGTGCCAGCAGCCGCACAGGGTTCTACGAGCAGTACTTC. Translated: CASSRTGFYEQYF.

V is TRBV27 and J is TRBJ2-7, with D tentatively TRBD2 (6 bases). CDR3 length: 14 amino acids. Trimming removed 5 bases at V and 5 bases at J, with 16 bases between. Per the germline V gene, CDR1 is MNHEY and CDR2 is SMNVEV (reference sequence). The CDR3 DNA reads as TGTGCCAGCAGTAGCCGGGGAGGAAGCCACGAGCAGTACTTC. It yields the protein CASSSRGGSHEQYF.

The chain couples TRBV10-3 to TRBJ2-7; either TRBD1 or TRBD2 may fit D (5 bases each). Germline loops: CDR1 ENHRY, CDR2 SYGVKD. Trimming left V 4 bases short and J 0 bases short, with 10 bases between. The CDR3 totals 14 residues. The CDR3 sequence is CAISAGTFSYEQYF. CDR3 coding DNA: TGTGCCATCAGTGCTGGGACGTTCTCCTACGAGCAGTACTTC.

The chain has TRBV6-1 and TRBJ1-5, with D possibly TRBD1 on 6 matching bases. V was pared by 11 bases and J by 6 bases, with 20 bases between. Germline V gives CDR1 MNHNS, CDR2 SASEGT. The CDR3 runs to 14 residues. CDR3 in amino acids: CAAGVGTWGQPQHF. The CDR3 DNA is TGTGCCGCGGGTGTCGGGACATGGGGTCAGCCCCAGCATTTT.

The V gene is TRBV6-1, the J gene TRBJ2-7; D call uncertain. V lost 8 bases to trimming and J lost 0 bases, with 14 bases between them. Germline loops: CDR1 MNHNS, CDR2 SASEGT. The CDR3 runs to 14 residues. CDR3: CASGIPDGSYEQYF. The CDR3 bases are TGTGCCAGCGGAATACCGGACGGCTCCTACGAGCAGTACTTC.

This clone was seen a handful of times. Other nucleotide sequences in the sample specify the same CDR3. This chain joins TRBV18 and TRBJ2-7; no clear D. Germline-derived CDR1 and CDR2 are KGHSH and LQKENI. V lost 0 bases and J lost 2, with 5 bases in between. The CDR3 has 13 residues. CDR3 sequence (DNA): TGTGCCAGCTCACCACCGGCTGCCTACGAGCAGTACTTC. It encodes CASSPPAAYEQYF.

Remarks on this clone: In the same sample, other DNA sequences code for this CDR3. The chain carries TRBV7-2 and TRBJ2-7; D not certain. V was cut by 0 bases and J by 0 bases, with 3 bases left in between. From germline, CDR1 is SGHTA and CDR2 FQGNSA. This CDR3 region has 13 residues. CDR3 nucleotide sequence: TGTGCCAGCAGCTTAGCGTTCTCCTACGAGCAGTACTTC. This translates into CASSLAFSYEQYF.

This chain uses TRBV4-1 with TRBJ2-7; tentatively, D is TRBD1 (5 bases). The V gene lost 0 bases and the J gene lost 2 bases, with 11 bases spanning the gap. The length of the CDR3 is 15 residues. The germline gives CDR1 MGHRA, CDR2 YSYEKL. CDR3 nucleotides: TGCGCCAGCAGCCAAGAACTCGACAGAGCCTACGAGCAGTACTTC. Translated, it gives CASSQELDRAYEQYF.

This clone was observed once. This rearrangement joins TRBV7-2 to TRBJ1-2; 7 nucleotides agree with TRBD1. This CDR3 contains 15 residues. Germline loops: CDR1 SGHTA, CDR2 FQGNSA. V lost 5 bases and J lost 4; bases outside the gene matches: 10. The CDR3 loop reads CASSPRTGTSYGYTF. The CDR3 nucleotides are TGTGCCAGCAGCCCGCGGACAGGCACCTCCTATGGCTACACCTTC.

With respect to this clone: This sample includes further DNA sequences coding for the same CDR3. V and J are TRBV4-3 and TRBJ2-2; D ambiguous. This CDR3 spans 15 amino acids. Trimming stripped 1 base from V and 0 bases from J, with 6 bases between. The germline V gene encodes CDR1 LGHNA and CDR2 YSLEER. CDR3 sequence (DNA): TGCGCCAGCAGCCAAGGGGCAGCGAACACCGGGGAGCTGTTTTTT. Its translation: CASSQGAANTGELFF.

This chain connects TRBV4-1 to TRBJ1-1; 7 bases map to TRBD1. CDR3 length equals 13 residues. Losses at the gene ends were 7 bases for V and 5 bases for J; bases not matched to a gene: 7. Germline-derived CDR1 and CDR2 are MGHRA and YSYEKL. Here the CDR3 DNA reads TGCGCCAGCAAGATACAGGGGAAAACTGAAGCTTTCTTT. Protein: CASKIQGKTEAFF.

This clone has a count of ten or more. The rearrangement links TRBV2 to TRBJ2-7, with 8 bases fitting TRBD1. Germline V gene data show CDR1 as SNHLY and CDR2 as FYNNEI. This CDR3 is built from 15 residues. Germline trimming cut 3 bases from V and 3 bases from J; bases unmatched to any gene: 7. Here the CDR3 DNA reads TGTGCCAGCAGTGAGGCGGGACAGGCCCTCTACGAGCAGTACTTC. It specifies CASSEAGQALYEQYF.

CDR3 loop: CASGSGRGAEAFF. In nucleotides, the CDR3 is TGTGCCAGCGGATCTGGACGGGGCGCTGAAGCTTTCTTT. The chain has TRBV5-6 and TRBJ1-1; possibly TRBD1 for D (5 bases). Trimming took 7 bases from V and 6 from J, leaving 16 bases between them. Germline assignment: CDR1 SGHDT and CDR2 YYEEEE. The CDR3 length is 13 residues.

The chain is built from TRBV7-2 and TRBJ2-5; D is perhaps TRBD2 (6 bases). Trimming shortened V by 5 bases and J by 0 bases, and 13 bases separated the two germline ends. This CDR3 has 15 residues. Looked up from germline, CDR1 is SGHTA and CDR2 is FQGNSA. The CDR3 nucleotides read TGTGCCAGCAGCCCGCGGGGCAGGGACCAAGAGACCCAGTACTTC. Its translation is CASSPRGRDQETQYF. Drawing the rest from reference TRBV7-2 and TRBJ2-5, the complete variable domain is GAGVSQSPSNKVTEKGKDVELRCDPISGHTALYWYRQSLGQGLEFLIYFQGNSAPDKSGLPSDRFSAERTGGSVSTLTIQRTQQEDSAVYLCASSPRGRDQETQYFGPGTRLLVL.

The chain joins TRBV5-4 to TRBJ2-5; 7 nucleotides align to TRBD1. Germline CDR1 reads SGHNT; CDR2 reads YYREEE (reference sequence). This CDR3 is 15 amino acids long. With V trimmed by 5 bases and J by 3 bases, 10 bases remained unmatched. The CDR3 reads CASRIGGAAKETQYF. Here the CDR3 DNA reads TGTGCCAGCAGAATAGGGGGCGCGGCAAAAGAGACCCAGTACTTC.

The chain links TRBV29-1 to TRBJ2-3; TRBD2 matches 11 bases. CDR1 is SQVTM, CDR2 ANQGSEA, per germline. The V segment lost 6 bases and the J segment 7 bases; nucleotides outside the gene matches: 6. This CDR3 has 13 residues. This CDR3 is CSVLAGGGNTQYF. The CDR3, as DNA: TGCAGCGTGCTAGCGGGAGGAGGGAATACGCAGTATTTT.

The rearrangement uses TRBV2 and TRBJ2-5; TRBD2 aligns across 13 bases. This CDR3 has 14 residues. Germline V gives CDR1 SNHLY, CDR2 FYNNEI. The trim removed 8 bases at V and 5 bases at J, leaving 5 bases unmatched. In DNA, the CDR3 is TGTGCCAGCGTGGGACTAGCGGGGAGTGAGACCCAGTACTTC. It specifies CASVGLAGSETQYF.

V is TRBV29-1 and J is TRBJ1-2; TRBD1 agrees at 9 bases. This CDR3 region has 13 residues. V gave up 6 bases and J gave up 7 bases; unmatched junction bases: 9. CDR1 is SQVTM and CDR2 is ANQGSEA in the germline V gene. This CDR3 reads CSVSEGQGSGYTF. CDR3 bases: TGCAGCGTCTCAGAGGGACAGGGATCTGGCTACACCTTC.

The chain is built from TRBV29-1 and TRBJ2-7, with D perhaps given as TRBD1 or TRBD2 (5 bases each). Germline loops: CDR1 SQVTM, CDR2 ANQGSEA. With 8 bases removed from V and 4 bases from J, the gap between germline ends came to 18 bases. The CDR3 is 13 amino acids. DNA for the CDR3: TGCAGCTACACCGGGACCGCCCCATACGAGCAGTACTTC. This gives the protein CSYTGTAPYEQYF.

The rearrangement links TRBV6-6 to TRBJ1-1; no clear D gene. Trimming left V 1 base short and J 0 bases short, with 12 bases between. Germline-derived CDR1 and CDR2 are MNHNY and SVGAGI (reference sequence). There are 16 residues in the CDR3. Here the CDR3 reads CASSYYPGSLNTEAFF. The CDR3 DNA reads as TGTGCCAGCAGTTACTACCCGGGGAGCTTGAACACTGAAGCTTTCTTT.